This T cell receptor (beta chain) was profiled in a study of blood T cell repertoires in COVID-19. Study-level background: Spain, Italy and the United States supplied samples that represented acute and convalescent COVID-19. T cells, B-cell-depleted T cells, or PBMCs provided the cDNA or gDNA that served as material.

Individuals aged roughly 18 to 95 years were recruited from about two dozen US areas. Two consecutive negative NP/OP PCR tests, clearance, or resolved symptoms defined Cohort 3 recovery. Germline values: CDR1 SGHNT, CDR2 YYREEE (reference sequence). The CDR3 covers 15 residues. V lost 4 bases, J lost 5 bases, and 8 bases stayed unmatched. Assay: immunoSEQ multiplex PCR; the TCRdb copy retains only in-frame clones and omits some. The sample has roughly 400,000 clones; 75% to 90% are singletons. This TCR came from a man aged 25-45 years who had recovered from COVID-19. V gene TRBV5-4 combines with J gene TRBJ1-1, with 10 bases identical to TRBD1. The sample comprised PBMCs or T cells enriched from blood (not recorded which). CDR3 nucleotides: TGTGCCAGCAGCCGCGTCGGGACAGGGGTTACTGAAGCTTTCTTT. Amino acid sequence: CASSRVGTGVTEAFF. Variable domain in full (rest from reference TRBV5-4 and TRBJ1-1): ETGVTQSPTHLIKTRGQQVTLRCSSQSGHNTVSWYQQALGQGPQFIFQYYREEENGRGNFPPRFSGLQFPNYSSELNVNALELDDSALYLCASSRVGTGVTEAFFGQGTRLTVV.